These T cell receptor beta chains were read from a single sample in a study of vaccination and CD4 T cells after COVID-19. These receptors' targets are unknown. TCRdb re-derived calls from the PCR reads in MiXCR, one entry per CDR3 protein. The repertoire holds approximately 13,000 distinct CDR3 sequences, about 61% seen once, with approximately 8% in the top ten. Sequenced material: CD4+ T cells from blood, cultured in vitro. The receptors come from a human donor who had recovered from COVID-19. Each CDR3 is given with its conserved first and last residue. The D gene is left open where the match is weak. Only part of the rows carry a size: once, few, many, or a class if the clone is expanded.

j_gene | abundance | v_gene | d_gene | CDR3aa | CDR3nt
TRBJ2-1 | few | TRBV7-9 | - | CASSPRNNEQFF | TGTGCCAGCAGCCCGCGCAACAATGAGCAGTTCTTC
TRBJ2-5 | - | TRBV6-1 | - | CASSRQGGGETQYF | TGTGCCAGCAGTAGACAGGGCGGGGGGGAGACCCAGTACTTC
TRBJ1-1 | few | TRBV2 | - | CASSGEFNTEAFF | TGTGCCAGCAGTGGAGAGTTCAACACTGAAGCTTTCTTT
TRBJ2-7 | - | TRBV11-3 | - | CASSLAVETYEQYF | TGTGCCAGCAGCTTAGCGGTGGAAACCTACGAGCAGTACTTC
TRBJ2-7 | - | TRBV12-3/TRBV12-4 | - | CASSHLTYEQYF | TGTGCCAGCAGTCACCTTACCTACGAGCAGTACTTC
TRBJ1-5 | - | TRBV18 | - | CASSPASSNQPQHF | TGTGCCAGCTCACCAGCCAGTAGCAATCAGCCCCAGCATTTT
TRBJ2-2 | - | TRBV28 | TRBD1 | CASSKGQAIGELFF | TGTGCCAGCAGCAAGGGACAGGCAATCGGGGAGCTGTTTTTT
TRBJ1-5 | - | TRBV2 | TRBD1 | CASSSGQETSNQPQHF | TGTGCCAGCAGCTCGGGACAGGAGACGAGCAATCAGCCCCAGCATTTT
TRBJ1-2 | - | TRBV12-3/TRBV12-4 | - | CASRPNNEGYTF | TGTGCCAGCAGACCCAATAATGAGGGCTACACCTTC
TRBJ2-4 | - | TRBV6-2/TRBV6-3 | - | CASSYSNSPRRNIQYF | TGTGCCAGCAGTTACTCGAACTCCCCCCGGAGGAACATTCAGTACTTC
TRBJ2-2 | - | TRBV10-3 | - | CAISEMKGTGELFF | TGTGCCATCAGTGAAATGAAAGGAACCGGGGAGCTGTTTTTT
TRBJ2-3 | - | TRBV4-1 | - | CASSTLGRQGITDTQYF | TGCGCCAGCAGCACCTTAGGGAGACAAGGCATCACAGATACGCAGTATTTT
TRBJ2-7 | - | TRBV20-1 | - | CSAGTPPVGLEQYF | TGCAGTGCTGGGACACCTCCCGTGGGGTTGGAGCAGTACTTC
TRBJ2-3 | few | TRBV7-3 | TRBD2 | CASSPRREPFTDTQYF | TGTGCCAGCAGCCCCCGGCGGGAGCCTTTTACAGATACGCAGTATTTT